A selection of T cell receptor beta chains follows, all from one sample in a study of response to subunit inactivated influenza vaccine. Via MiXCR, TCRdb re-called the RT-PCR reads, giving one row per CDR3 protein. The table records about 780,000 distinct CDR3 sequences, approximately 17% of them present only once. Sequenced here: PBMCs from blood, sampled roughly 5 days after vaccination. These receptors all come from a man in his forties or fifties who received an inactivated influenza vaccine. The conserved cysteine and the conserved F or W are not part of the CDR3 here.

ASKSWGRATNTGELF,TRBJ2-2,TRBV19
ASSRATGLDEQF,TRBJ2-1,TRBV18
SATGGLQLGTEAF,TRBJ1-1,TRBV20-1
ASRERGGTGGTQY,TRBJ2-5,TRBV7-2
SATGQLNEKLF,TRBJ1-4,TRBV20-1
ASRSGGNEAF,TRBJ1-1,TRBV6-2/TRBV6-3
ASSVLAFGETQY,TRBJ2-5,TRBV9
ASSHEQQGPGYT,TRBJ1-2,TRBV4-2
ASSLSTLPGVSEQY,TRBJ2-7,TRBV5-1
ASSGEVGNSPLH,TRBJ1-6,TRBV25-1
SASRAGRFTGELF,TRBJ2-2,TRBV20-1
ATSANGELF,TRBJ2-2,TRBV24-1
ASSLSGVVGYT,TRBJ1-2,TRBV7-2
ASSLADRDPDTQY,TRBJ2-3,TRBV5-1
ASSLAGGATEQF,TRBJ2-1,TRBV12-3/TRBV12-4
ASSLAQSGKGYEQY,TRBJ2-7,TRBV7-6
ASSLGWGDKGTDTQY,TRBJ2-3,TRBV12-3/TRBV12-4
ASSNGGDKF,TRBJ2-1,TRBV7-3
ASSEAGGPNEQF,TRBJ2-1,TRBV2
ASSLAGREAF,TRBJ1-1,TRBV7-9
ASDDRSNYGYT,TRBJ1-2,TRBV12-3/TRBV12-4
ASSSGRSEQY,TRBJ2-7,TRBV27
ASSPPGVRRGNTEAF,TRBJ1-1,TRBV6-1
SVAGPGLAYEQY,TRBJ2-7,TRBV29-1
ASSERRNNQPQH,TRBJ1-5,TRBV2
ASSLARGETQY,TRBJ2-5,TRBV5-1
SARGLANQETQY,TRBJ2-5,TRBV20-1
ASSYPPGGRGDTQY,TRBJ2-3,TRBV6-2/TRBV6-3
ASSTRDLTGPPGYT,TRBJ1-2,TRBV19
AIRGTSVNEQF,TRBJ2-1,TRBV10-3
ASTPRGKETQY,TRBJ2-5,TRBV7-2
ASSLRSGINTEAF,TRBJ1-1,TRBV7-9
SVGRDTSGIMGNEQF,TRBJ2-1,TRBV29-1
ASSYDATYEQY,TRBJ2-7,TRBV6-6
ASSGGQGVYNEQF,TRBJ2-1,TRBV5-6
AIRPEGKLNTGELF,TRBJ2-2,TRBV10-3
ASSRGGGVRYEQY,TRBJ2-7,TRBV3-1
ASSPSALAEETQY,TRBJ2-5,TRBV9
ASSLPANTGELF,TRBJ2-2,TRBV5-1
ASSPPNGPTEAF,TRBJ1-1,TRBV18
SASPPRGEQY,TRBJ2-7,TRBV20-1
ASSQVQGSYEQY,TRBJ2-7,TRBV4-1
ASSFSAYQTYEQY,TRBJ2-7,TRBV5-5
ASSDLYNRANQPQH,TRBJ1-5,TRBV28
ASSPPGPSSYEQY,TRBJ2-7,TRBV9
SVESRGGNYEQY,TRBJ2-7,TRBV29-1
ATVDRGWETQY,TRBJ2-5,TRBV28
ASSRTGTVNTGELF,TRBJ2-2,TRBV5-1
AIRAGLAGETAYNEQF,TRBJ2-1,TRBV10-3
ATVKTSPKDNEQF,TRBJ2-1,TRBV15
ASSLNKGDYGYT,TRBJ1-2,TRBV7-2
ASSLFRDPYNEQF,TRBJ2-1,TRBV18
SALGGRNEQF,TRBJ2-1,TRBV20-1
ASSYGGAVSSYNEQF,TRBJ2-1,TRBV6-5
ASSQVESERYNEQF,TRBJ2-1,TRBV4-2
SVDWVNTEAF,TRBJ1-1,TRBV29-1
ASTPSWGTQETQY,TRBJ2-5,TRBV5-1
ASSGQGAGNSPLH,TRBJ1-6,TRBV28